Shown below are 31 T cell receptor beta chains from a single sample sequenced in a study of T-cell reconstitution after alpha-beta-depleted transplantation in children. Unique molecular identifiers were incorporated when the TCRbeta library was constructed. MiXCR, run by TCRdb on the PCR reads, gives a single entry per CDR3 protein. The sample lists 300,000 to 400,000 distinct CDR3 sequences; around 16% were seen once. Sequenced here: PBMCs, mostly from graft donor cells, sampled 360 days after TCRalphabeta/CD19-depleted stem cell transplant. The receptors were gathered from a male patient aged 2 to 10 who had a stem cell transplant for acute lymphoblastic leukemia, so the T cells may come from the graft donor.

The CDR3 sequence: CASSEGQGRHYEQYF. The CDR3 nucleotides are TGTGCCAGCAGCGAAGGACAGGGGCGACACTACGAGCAGTACTTC. The chain combines TRBV7-9 with TRBJ2-7; 9 bases fit TRBD1. The CDR3 spans 15 residues. CDR1 is SEHNR, CDR2 FQNEAQ, per germline (reference sequence). Unmatched junction bases numbered 8, after V lost 5 bases and J lost 3 bases.

The sample holds a few counts of this clonotype. The chain uses TRBV20-1 and TRBJ2-1; D might be TRBD2 (6 bases). Trimming left V 3 bases short and J 9 bases short, with 15 bases between. The CDR3 has 13 residues. Germline V CDR1 and CDR2: DFQATT, SNEGSKA (reference sequence). CDR3 nucleotides: TGCAGTGCTAGGCCCAGGTTCGGGGGTGAGCAGTTCTTC. Its translation is CSARPRFGGEQFF.

The rearrangement joins TRBV28 to TRBJ1-1; TRBD1 agrees at 7 bases. The CDR3 extends over 14 amino acids. With V trimmed by 6 bases and J by 0 bases, 4 bases remained unmatched. Germline V gives CDR1 MDHEN, CDR2 SYDVKM. The CDR3 DNA reads as TGTGCCAGCAGGACCGGGACAGTGAACACTGAAGCTTTCTTT. Translation: CASRTGTVNTEAFF.

This clonotype was seen a few times. V and J are TRBV4-1 and TRBJ2-4, with 11 bases identical to TRBD2. Per germline, CDR1 MGHRA and CDR2 YSYEKL. J lost 7 bases, V lost 4 bases, and 6 bases had no gene match. The CDR3 totals 15 residues. CDR3 DNA: TGCGCCAGCAGCCCGACTAGCGGGATCCGCAACATTCAGTACTTC. Translated: CASSPTSGIRNIQYF.

The J gene is TRBJ2-3, the V gene TRBV15; 8 nucleotides match TRBD1. CDR1 LNHNV and CDR2 YYDKDF come from the germline V gene (reference sequence). The CDR3 runs 16 residues. Germline trimming cut 0 bases from V and 2 bases from J; bases unmatched to any gene: 4. CDR3 region: CATSRDRGHSTDTQYF. CDR3 bases: TGTGCCACCAGCAGAGACAGGGGGCATTCCACAGATACGCAGTATTTT. The full variable domain, its missing parts supplied by reference TRBV15 and TRBJ2-3, is DAMVIQNPRYQVTQFGKPVTLSCSQTLNHNVMYWYQQKSSQAPKLLFHYYDKDFNNEADTPDNFQSRRPNTSFCFLDIRSPGLGDTAMYLCATSRDRGHSTDTQYFGPGTRLTVL.

The J gene is TRBJ1-4, the V gene TRBV28, with TRBD1 matching over 7 bases. The V gene's germline CDR1 is MDHEN and CDR2 SYDVKM. V gave up 5 bases and J gave up 4 bases; unmatched junction bases: 10. The CDR3 has 16 residues. The CDR3 sequence: CASSPTGSGGNEKLFF. The CDR3, as DNA: TGTGCCAGCAGTCCGACAGGGTCCGGAGGTAATGAAAAACTGTTTTTT.

This clonotype was observed a handful of times. The chain combines TRBV4-3 with TRBJ1-2; D unclear. V was trimmed by 0 bases and J by 4 bases, leaving 15 bases between them. Germline CDR1 LGHNA, CDR2 YSLEER. The CDR3 totals 16 residues. CDR3 DNA sequence: TGCGCCAGCAGCCAAGATCACAAGGGCCGGGCCTATGGCTACACCTTC. Amino acids: CASSQDHKGRAYGYTF.

This rearrangement joins TRBV30 to TRBJ2-7; D is unclear. Germline assignment: CDR1 GTSNPN and CDR2 SVGIG (reference sequence). There are 14 residues in the CDR3. The ends were cut back, 5 bases at V and 11 bases at J, with 25 bases in the middle. The CDR3 loop reads CAWAPRQVGHEKYF. As DNA, the CDR3 is TGTGCCTGGGCCCCCCGGCAGGTCGGCCATGAGAAGTACTTC.

In this sample, this clonotype turned up a few times. Written as DNA, the CDR3 is TGCGCCAGCAGTGTTGGACAGGGGAATGAAAAACTGTTTTTT. It translates to CASSVGQGNEKLFF. V gene TRBV5-1 combines with J gene TRBJ1-4, with 9 positions matching TRBD1. The V gene's germline CDR1 is SGHRS and CDR2 YFSETQ. With V trimmed by 5 bases and J by 5 bases, 4 bases remained unmatched. The CDR3 has 14 residues.

This clonotype occurred a few times. Here the CDR3 DNA reads TGTGCCAGCAGCCAAATCACAGGGGGCACTGAAGCTTTCTTT. Protein: CASSQITGGTEAFF. V and J are TRBV3-1 and TRBJ1-1; TRBD1 aligns across 8 bases. After removal of 2 bases from V and 4 bases from J, the junction contained 3 bases not matched to a gene. From germline, CDR1 is LGHDT and CDR2 YNNKEL (reference sequence). The CDR3 sequence is 14 residues long.

The gene calls are TRBV4-2 and TRBJ1-2, with D perhaps matching TRBD1 (5 bases). This CDR3 is 16 amino acids long. Germline lookup yields CDR1 LGHNA and CDR2 YNFKEQ. V dropped 1 base and J dropped 0 bases, with 12 bases sitting between them. CDR3 in DNA: TGTGCCAGCAGCCAAGGGGAGGGGACGGCTAACTATGGCTACACCTTC. Its protein product is CASSQGEGTANYGYTF.

There are a few counts of this clonotype. The J gene is TRBJ2-1, the V gene TRBV6-2 or TRBV6-3, with TRBD2 identical over 10 bases. Germline CDR1 reads MNHEY; CDR2 reads SVGEGT. There are 15 residues in the CDR3. Germline trimming cut 6 bases from V and 6 bases from J; bases unmatched to any gene: 8. This chain's CDR3 is CASSRAGGFGNEQFF. The CDR3 bases are TGTGCCAGCAGCAGAGCGGGAGGGTTTGGCAATGAGCAGTTCTTC.

This clonotype was detected ten times or more. The chain combines TRBV28 with TRBJ2-7, with D uncertain. This CDR3 is 16 amino acids long. V gave up 3 bases and J gave up 0 bases, with 15 bases separating them. Germline lookup yields CDR1 MDHEN and CDR2 SYDVKM. The CDR3 DNA reads TGTGCCAGCAGTTTTTTGATGGGTTTCTCCTCCTACGAGCAGTACTTC. The encoded protein is CASSFLMGFSSYEQYF.

The sample holds a few counts of this clonotype. The chain uses TRBV18 and TRBJ2-7, with 9 nucleotides matching TRBD2. Germline V gene lookup returns CDR1 KGHSH and CDR2 LQKENI. The J segment lost 5 bases and the V segment lost 2 bases, leaving 7 bases of the junction unmatched. The length of the CDR3 is 15 residues. CDR3 sequence (DNA): TGTGCCAGCTCACCAAGAGGGACTAGCCGGGACGAGCAGTACTTC. Translated, it gives CASSPRGTSRDEQYF.

V gene TRBV4-3 combines with J gene TRBJ2-7; no clear D gene. The germline V gene encodes CDR1 LGHNA and CDR2 YSLEER. V lost 3 bases to trimming and J lost 4 bases, with 7 bases between them. The CDR3 runs to 12 residues. The CDR3 sequence is CASSQRMYEQYF. The CDR3 DNA sequence: TGCGCCAGCAGCCAGAGGATGTACGAGCAGTACTTC.

This chain links TRBV12-3 or TRBV12-4 with TRBJ1-1; D uncertain. This CDR3 contains 15 residues. Trimming pared 0 bases from V and 1 base from J, leaving 9 bases between. CDR3 residues: CASSLALMTNTEAFF. CDR3 DNA sequence: TGTGCCAGCAGTTTAGCGCTAATGACGAACACTGAAGCTTTCTTT.

The V gene is TRBV5-1, the J gene TRBJ2-4; D remains ambiguous. V gave up 7 bases and J gave up 1 base, with 9 bases separating them. The CDR3 extends over 13 amino acids. Germline V lookup: CDR1 SGHRS, CDR2 YFSETQ. This chain's CDR3 is CASADLAKNIQYF. CDR3 sequence (DNA): TGCGCCAGCGCCGACCTGGCCAAAAACATTCAGTACTTC.

This clonotype has more than one count but fewer than ten. V is TRBV18 and J is TRBJ1-1; no reliable D call. CDR3 length: 15 residues. Germline CDR1 KGHSH, CDR2 LQKENI. With 3 bases removed from V and 1 base from J, the gap between germline ends came to 12 bases. This CDR3 is CASSPLSAGNTEAFF. The CDR3 DNA reads as TGTGCCAGCTCACCGCTCTCCGCAGGGAACACTGAAGCTTTCTTT.

This clonotype has more than one count but fewer than ten. The chain recombines TRBV7-2 with TRBJ2-1; 12 bases match TRBD2. The V segment lost 6 bases and the J segment 2 bases; nucleotides outside the gene matches: 8. The CDR3 totals 17 residues. In germline, CDR1 is SGHTA, CDR2 FQGNSA. The CDR3 loop reads CASRYRLAGDPYNEQFF. DNA of the CDR3: TGTGCCAGCAGGTACAGACTAGCGGGAGACCCCTACAATGAGCAGTTCTTC.

This clonotype showed up just a few times. This chain uses TRBV29-1 with TRBJ2-5, with D perhaps being TRBD1 or TRBD2 (5 bases each). Between the trimmed V and J ends, which lost 7 bases and 4 bases, there was a span of 19 bases. The CDR3 has 14 amino acids. From germline, CDR1 is SQVTM and CDR2 ANQGSEA. CDR3 amino acids: CSADAGRVLETQYF. The DNA of the CDR3 is TGCAGCGCTGACGCAGGGCGGGTGTTAGAGACCCAGTACTTC.

This clonotype was detected only a few times. The chain employs TRBV7-8 and TRBJ2-7; 7 bases are a match to TRBD1. After removal of 5 bases from V and 1 base from J, the junction contained 2 bases not matched to a gene. CDR1 is SGHVS, CDR2 FQNEAQ, per germline. The CDR3 covers 13 residues. The CDR3 reads CASSIRGSYEQYF. CDR3 nucleotide sequence: TGTGCCAGCAGCATCAGGGGGTCCTACGAGCAGTACTTC. Based on the CDR3 plus reference TRBV7-8 and TRBJ2-7, the full variable domain is GAGVSQSPRYKVAKRGQDVALRCDPISGHVSLFWYQQALGQGPEFLTYFQNEAQLDKSGLPSDRFFAERPEGSVSTLKIQRTQQEDSAVYLCASSIRGSYEQYFGPGTRLTVT.

The chain has TRBV4-3 and TRBJ2-7; 7 bases are a match to TRBD1. CDR3 size: 16 residues. Germline V gene data show CDR1 as LGHNA and CDR2 as YSLEER. With 0 bases clipped from V and 2 bases from J, the junction kept 7 bases outside the gene matches. CDR3 loop: CASSQEFRGRAYEQYF. The DNA for the CDR3 is TGCGCCAGCAGCCAAGAATTCAGGGGGAGAGCCTACGAGCAGTACTTC.

This clonotype was counted a few times. The chain carries TRBV6-1 and TRBJ2-1; possibly TRBD2 for D (6 bases). The CDR3 totals 17 residues. V was cut by 3 bases and J by 2 bases, with 17 bases left in between. Germline CDR1 and CDR2: MNHNS and SASEGT. CDR3 residues: CASSDSGLAGTYNEQFF. CDR3 DNA sequence: TGTGCCAGCAGTGATTCCGGGCTGGCGGGAACCTACAATGAGCAGTTCTTC.

This clonotype was counted ten times or more. This sequence joins TRBV12-3 or TRBV12-4 and TRBJ1-4; D is uncertain. V was clipped by 5 bases and J by 0 bases, with 13 bases between them. The CDR3 runs 16 residues. For the CDR3, the DNA is TGTGCCAGCAGTCGCACAACGGGCGCAACTAATGAAAAACTGTTTTTT. Translating gives CASSRTTGATNEKLFF.

The chain joins TRBV27 to TRBJ2-3; D gene uncertain. The CDR3 spans 13 residues. Deletions cut 5 bases from V and 0 bases from J, with 6 bases between. The germline CDR1 and CDR2 sequences are MNHEY and SMNVEV (reference sequence). The CDR3 spells CASSAASTDTQYF. In DNA form, the CDR3 reads TGTGCCAGCAGTGCCGCTAGCACAGATACGCAGTATTTT.

The chain employs TRBV27 and TRBJ1-2, with 9 bases fitting TRBD1. CDR3 size: 16 residues. V was pared by 5 bases and J by 8 bases, with 15 bases of the junction left unmatched. Germline CDR1 reads MNHEY; CDR2 reads SMNVEV (reference sequence). CDR3 sequence (DNA): TGTGCCAGCAGTCCCTCCTACAGGGGGCGGCCCTGGGGCTACACCTTC. It specifies CASSPSYRGRPWGYTF.

This chain connects TRBV20-1 to TRBJ2-7, with D hard to call. Trimming shortened V by 3 bases and J by 2 bases, and 8 bases separated the two germline ends. The CDR3 is 12 amino acids. Germline V gene lookup returns CDR1 DFQATT and CDR2 SNEGSKA (reference sequence). The CDR3 is CSASLGTYEQYF. The CDR3, as DNA: TGCAGTGCTAGCCTGGGAACCTACGAGCAGTACTTC.

The gene calls are TRBV4-1 and TRBJ2-1, with 10 positions matching TRBD1. V was clipped by 1 base and J by 2 bases; unmatched bases: 5. The germline gives CDR1 MGHRA, CDR2 YSYEKL. This CDR3 is built from 17 residues. The CDR3 DNA follows: TGCGCCAGCAGCCAAGGATTCGGACAGGGGGCCTACAATGAGCAGTTCTTC. Protein sequence: CASSQGFGQGAYNEQFF.

In its sample, this clonotype was seen a few times. V is TRBV29-1 and J is TRBJ2-3; D gene uncertain. Germline V gene lookup returns CDR1 SQVTM and CDR2 ANQGSEA. Trimming removed 0 bases at V and 6 bases at J, with 19 bases between. CDR3 length: 16 amino acids. CDR3 coding DNA: TGCAGCGTTGAAGACAGCCTCACCTTTAGTTCGGATACGCAGTATTTT. It is translated as CSVEDSLTFSSDTQYF.

The V call is TRBV7-8, the J call TRBJ2-3; D ambiguous. V was clipped by 8 bases and J by 5 bases, with 5 bases between them. This CDR3 is built from 10 residues. Germline V CDR1 and CDR2: SGHVS, FQNEAQ. The CDR3 coding sequence is TGTGCCAGCGTTAAAGATACGCAGTATTTT. Translation: CASVKDTQYF.

This clonotype appeared a few times. The rearrangement links TRBV24-1 to TRBJ2-3; 7 bases line up with TRBD1. The CDR3 sequence is 15 residues long. V was pared by 4 bases and J by 0 bases, with 3 bases of the junction left unmatched. CDR1 KGHDR and CDR2 SFDVKD come from the germline V gene. The CDR3 DNA sequence: TGTGCCACCAGTGAATCGACAGGGAGCACAGATACGCAGTATTTT. Its translation: CATSESTGSTDTQYF.